Listed here are 5 T cell receptor beta chains from one sample, sequenced in a study of control samples from healthy donors and cancer patients. Sequencing used immunoSEQ multiplex PCR; TCRdb keeps in-frame clones, though not all of them. The profile covers 150,000 to 200,000 clones, with almost 90% appearing a single time and 4% to 6% taken by the ten largest. The sample comprised blood. The receptors derive from a woman aged 30 to 39 in good health.

The V and J genes are TRBV27 and TRBJ1-3; TRBD1 matches at 9 bases. V lost 6 bases, J lost 4 bases, and 10 bases stayed unmatched. From germline, CDR1 is MNHEY and CDR2 SMNVEV (reference sequence). The CDR3 length is 16 residues. The CDR3 reads CASSPPGQGFGNTIYF. DNA for the CDR3: TGTGCCAGCAGCCCCCCGGGACAGGGATTCGGAAACACCATATATTTT.

The rearrangement links TRBV25-1 to TRBJ1-1, with D hard to call. Deletions cut 5 bases from V and 6 bases from J, with 10 bases between. The CDR3 length is 12 residues. Germline CDR1 reads MGHDK; CDR2 reads SYGVNS. The CDR3 sequence is CASSPGPPEAFF. The CDR3 DNA sequence: TGTGCCAGCAGTCCCGGGCCCCCTGAAGCTTTCTTT.

The chain is built from TRBV13 and TRBJ2-3; the D gene is possibly TRBD2 (7 bases). Germline V lookup: CDR1 PRHDT, CDR2 FYEKMQ (reference sequence). Trimming shortened V by 5 bases and J by 0 bases, and 15 bases separated the two germline ends. This CDR3 has 16 residues. For the CDR3, the DNA is TGTGCCAGCAGCCAGTACGGCGGGGGCAGCACAGATACGCAGTATTTT. Protein product: CASSQYGGGSTDTQYF. Full variable domain (rest looked up from reference TRBV13 and TRBJ2-3): AAGVIQSPRHLIKEKRETATLKCYPIPRHDTVYWYQQGPGQDPQFLISFYEKMQSDKGSIPDRFSAQQFSDYHSELNMSSLELGDSALYFCASSQYGGGSTDTQYFGPGTRLTVL.

The CDR3 is CASSLDPGPSNQPQHF. CDR3 DNA sequence: TGTGCCAGCAGCTTGGACCCGGGACCGAGCAATCAGCCCCAGCATTTT. The genes are TRBV5-5 and TRBJ1-5; D is perhaps TRBD1 (5 bases). Germline V gene data show CDR1 as SGHKS and CDR2 as YYEKEE (reference sequence). This CDR3 is 16 amino acids long. V was cut by 0 bases and J by 1 base, with 11 bases left in between.

The chain links TRBV9 to TRBJ2-5; 7 nucleotides agree with TRBD1. Germline lookup yields CDR1 SGDLS and CDR2 YYNGEE. CDR3 length equals 15 residues. V shed 1 base, J shed 2 bases, and the junction held 5 bases outside the gene matches. Here the CDR3 DNA reads TGTGCCAGCAGCGTACTCGGGACAGCACAAGAGACCCAGTACTTC. Its protein is CASSVLGTAQETQYF. Drawing the rest from reference TRBV9 and TRBJ2-5, the complete variable domain is DSGVTQTPKHLITATGQRVTLRCSPRSGDLSVYWYQQSLDQGLQFLIQYYNGEERAKGNILERFSAQQFPDLHSELNLSSLELGDSALYFCASSVLGTAQETQYFGPGTRLLVL.